This T cell receptor (beta chain) appears in the sequencing data of a study of identical twins. The germline CDR1 and CDR2 sequences are DFQATT and SNEGSKA (reference sequence). CDR3 length: 14 residues. The ends were cut back, 0 bases at V and 2 bases at J, with 11 bases in the middle. This clonotype was seen many times. Each CDR3 protein gets one entry after TCRdb re-called the 5' RACE reads with MiXCR. The sample includes about 520,000 distinct CDR3 sequences, less than 25% of them seen just once. These same data were also listed under a study on T cells expressing NK-cell markers.

The source is a woman aged 18-29 years in good health. The sequencing sample was made of CD4+ T cells sorted from blood. The chain joins TRBV20-1 to TRBJ2-7; TRBD2 is a possible D gene (7 bases). Here the CDR3 reads CSARDRGGPYEQYF. CDR3 DNA: TGCAGTGCTAGAGATAGGGGGGGCCCCTACGAGCAGTACTTC.